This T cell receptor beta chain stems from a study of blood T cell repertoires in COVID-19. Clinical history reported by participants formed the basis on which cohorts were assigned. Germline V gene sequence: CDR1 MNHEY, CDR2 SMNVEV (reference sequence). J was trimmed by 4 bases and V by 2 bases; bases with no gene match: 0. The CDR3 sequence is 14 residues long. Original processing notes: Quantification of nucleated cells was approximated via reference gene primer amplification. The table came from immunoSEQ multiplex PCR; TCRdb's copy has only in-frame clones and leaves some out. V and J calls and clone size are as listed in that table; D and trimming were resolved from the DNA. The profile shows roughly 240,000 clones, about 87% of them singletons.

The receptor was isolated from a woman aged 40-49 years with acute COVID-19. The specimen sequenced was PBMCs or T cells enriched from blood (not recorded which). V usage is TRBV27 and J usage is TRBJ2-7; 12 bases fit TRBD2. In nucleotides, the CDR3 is TGTGCCAGCAGTTTACTAGCGGGGGGGTACGAGCAGTACTTC. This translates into CASSLLAGGYEQYF.